A selection of T cell receptor beta chains follows, all from one sample in a study of shared clonotypes between healthy human individuals. This table comes from immunoSEQ multiplex PCR, and its TCRdb copy is limited to in-frame clones, with some not included. The data show tens of thousands of clones, 60% to 80% seen once. The specimen was memory CD8+ T cells sorted from blood. The source of these receptors is a man under 40 in good health. The CDR3 runs from the conserved cysteine through the conserved F or W. Each record gives: CDR3 protein, CDR3 DNA, clone size, V gene, J gene, D gene. D genes are given only for firm matches. For some rows the clone size is stated as once, few or many, or as a class when expanded; others skip it.

CDR3 protein: CASRIEGPQEQYF; CDR3 DNA: TGTGCCAGCAGGATAGAGGGGCCTCAGGAGCAGTACTTC; clone size: -; V gene: TRBV6-1; J gene: TRBJ2-7; D gene: -
CDR3 protein: CASSISTGVGNTIYF; CDR3 DNA: TGTGCCAGCAGCATATCCACAGGGGTTGGAAACACCATATATTTT; clone size: once; V gene: TRBV7-2; J gene: TRBJ1-3; D gene: TRBD1
CDR3 protein: CASSPIHTGGTRNNEQFF; CDR3 DNA: TGCGCCAGCAGCCCGATCCACACGGGCGGGACGAGGAACAATGAGCAGTTCTTC; clone size: -; V gene: TRBV5-1; J gene: TRBJ2-1; D gene: -
CDR3 protein: CASSLLGTEETQYF; CDR3 DNA: TGTGCCAGCAGTTTACTGGGGACAGAGGAGACCCAGTACTTC; clone size: few; V gene: TRBV27; J gene: TRBJ2-5; D gene: TRBD1
CDR3 protein: CASSLEAGGEKLFF; CDR3 DNA: TGTGCCAGCAGCTTAGAGGCAGGGGGCGAAAAACTGTTTTTT; clone size: once; V gene: TRBV7-6; J gene: TRBJ1-4; D gene: TRBD1
CDR3 protein: CASSIEMGDNQPQHF; CDR3 DNA: TGCGCCAGCAGCATAGAGATGGGAGACAATCAGCCCCAGCATTTT; clone size: few; V gene: TRBV4-3; J gene: TRBJ1-5; D gene: -
CDR3 protein: CASSLSRSDTQYF; CDR3 DNA: TGTGCCAGCAGCTTAAGCCGGAGCGATACGCAGTATTTT; clone size: -; V gene: TRBV7-8; J gene: TRBJ2-3; D gene: -
CDR3 protein: CASSLWGEFDWYEQYF; CDR3 DNA: TGTGCCAGCAGCTTATGGGGGGAGTTCGACTGGTACGAGCAGTACTTC; clone size: -; V gene: TRBV11-2; J gene: TRBJ2-7; D gene: -
CDR3 protein: CATKKETAHNEQFF; CDR3 DNA: TGTGCCACAAAAAAAGAGACAGCCCACAATGAGCAGTTCTTC; clone size: -; V gene: TRBV19; J gene: TRBJ2-1; D gene: -
CDR3 protein: CASSSAVYEQYF; CDR3 DNA: TGTGCCAGCAGTTCCGCCGTCTACGAGCAGTACTTC; clone size: many; V gene: TRBV28; J gene: TRBJ2-7; D gene: -
CDR3 protein: CASSLAPGVEQFF; CDR3 DNA: TGTGCCAGCAGCTTGGCCCCGGGTGTTGAGCAGTTCTTC; clone size: -; V gene: TRBV11-2; J gene: TRBJ2-1; D gene: -
CDR3 protein: CATQKAGRRTTYEQYF; CDR3 DNA: TGTGCCACTCAAAAGGCGGGCCGTCGAACTACCTACGAGCAGTACTTC; clone size: many; V gene: TRBV28; J gene: TRBJ2-7; D gene: -
CDR3 protein: CASASGVNEKLFF; CDR3 DNA: TGTGCCAGCGCCTCCGGGGTAAATGAAAAACTGTTTTTT; clone size: -; V gene: TRBV28; J gene: TRBJ1-4; D gene: -
CDR3 protein: CASSLVLLSGSNFEQYF; CDR3 DNA: TGTGCCAGCAGCTTAGTCCTCCTTAGCGGGAGCAATTTCGAGCAGTACTTC; clone size: -; V gene: TRBV11-2; J gene: TRBJ2-7; D gene: TRBD2
CDR3 protein: CASMDNSGRYSNQPQHF; CDR3 DNA: TGTGCCAGCATGGACAATTCGGGAAGATATAGCAATCAGCCCCAGCATTTT; clone size: -; V gene: TRBV27; J gene: TRBJ1-5; D gene: -
CDR3 protein: CASSFDTSGNTIYF; CDR3 DNA: TGCGCCAGCAGCTTCGACACTTCTGGAAACACCATATATTTT; clone size: -; V gene: TRBV5-1; J gene: TRBJ1-3; D gene: -
CDR3 protein: CASSVAGGDLSYEQYF; CDR3 DNA: TGTGCCAGCAGCGTAGCGGGAGGGGACCTCTCCTACGAGCAGTACTTC; clone size: -; V gene: TRBV9; J gene: TRBJ2-7; D gene: TRBD2
CDR3 protein: CASRLQGAEAFF; CDR3 DNA: TGTGCCAGCAGGCTTCAGGGGGCTGAAGCTTTCTTT; clone size: -; V gene: TRBV28; J gene: TRBJ1-1; D gene: TRBD1
CDR3 protein: CASSSGGSYEQYF; CDR3 DNA: TGTGCCAGCAGCTCAGGGGGCAGCTACGAGCAGTACTTC; clone size: many; V gene: TRBV6-5; J gene: TRBJ2-7; D gene: TRBD1
CDR3 protein: CASSISGGFNTEAFF; CDR3 DNA: TGTGCCAGCAGTATATCTGGAGGGTTTAACACTGAAGCTTTCTTT; clone size: -; V gene: TRBV27; J gene: TRBJ1-1; D gene: -
CDR3 protein: CASSANSYEQYF; CDR3 DNA: TGTGCCAGCAGTGCTAATTCCTACGAGCAGTACTTC; clone size: -; V gene: TRBV6-5; J gene: TRBJ2-7; D gene: -
CDR3 protein: CASSLGRVGNTIYF; CDR3 DNA: TGTGCCAGCAGTTTAGGCAGGGTTGGAAACACCATATATTTT; clone size: many; V gene: TRBV27; J gene: TRBJ1-3; D gene: -
CDR3 protein: CASRKTDPYNEQFF; CDR3 DNA: TGTGCCAGCAGAAAAACAGACCCCTACAATGAGCAGTTCTTC; clone size: -; V gene: TRBV28; J gene: TRBJ2-1; D gene: -
CDR3 protein: CASSLGGSNYEQYF; CDR3 DNA: TGTGCCAGCAGCCTAGGAGGTTCAAACTACGAGCAGTACTTC; clone size: -; V gene: TRBV7-2; J gene: TRBJ2-7; D gene: -
CDR3 protein: CASSVSGGPINEQFF; CDR3 DNA: TGTGCCAGCAGCGTATCGGGAGGGCCGATAAATGAGCAGTTCTTC; clone size: -; V gene: TRBV5-4; J gene: TRBJ2-1; D gene: TRBD2
CDR3 protein: CASSVTGAGANVLTF; CDR3 DNA: TGTGCCAGCAGCGTAACAGGGGCTGGGGCCAACGTCCTGACTTTC; clone size: few; V gene: TRBV5-4; J gene: TRBJ2-6; D gene: TRBD1
CDR3 protein: CASSQVPGHPEAFF; CDR3 DNA: TGTGCCAGCAGCCAAGTTCCGGGGCACCCTGAAGCTTTCTTT; clone size: -; V gene: TRBV14; J gene: TRBJ1-1; D gene: -
CDR3 protein: CASSPPPGTGGFVFYEQYF; CDR3 DNA: TGCGCCAGCAGCCCGCCACCCGGGACAGGGGGATTCGTATTCTACGAGCAGTACTTC; clone size: few; V gene: TRBV5-1; J gene: TRBJ2-7; D gene: TRBD1
CDR3 protein: CASSPSFDYGYTF; CDR3 DNA: TGTGCCAGCAGCCCCTCTTTTGACTATGGCTACACCTTC; clone size: few; V gene: TRBV9; J gene: TRBJ1-2; D gene: -
CDR3 protein: CASSQFSGTSGFGEQFF; CDR3 DNA: TGTGCCAGCAGCCAATTTTCGGGGACTAGCGGTTTCGGTGAGCAGTTCTTC; clone size: -; V gene: TRBV14; J gene: TRBJ2-1; D gene: TRBD2
CDR3 protein: CAISEVVGSRAYEQYF; CDR3 DNA: TGTGCCATCAGTGAGGTAGTCGGGTCAAGGGCCTACGAGCAGTACTTC; clone size: -; V gene: TRBV10-3; J gene: TRBJ2-7; D gene: -
CDR3 protein: CASSTSGRLGGELFF; CDR3 DNA: TGTGCCAGCAGCACTAGCGGGAGATTAGGCGGGGAGCTGTTTTTT; clone size: -; V gene: TRBV9; J gene: TRBJ2-2; D gene: TRBD2
CDR3 protein: CASSSPGLNLQSNYGYTF; CDR3 DNA: TGCGCCAGCAGCTCCCCGGGACTGAACTTACAATCCAACTATGGCTACACCTTC; clone size: few; V gene: TRBV4-1; J gene: TRBJ1-2; D gene: -
CDR3 protein: CASSEATGREAFF; CDR3 DNA: TGTGCCAGCAGTGAAGCGACGGGGAGGGAAGCTTTCTTT; clone size: once; V gene: TRBV2; J gene: TRBJ1-1; D gene: -
CDR3 protein: CASSLGRDTVYNEQFF; CDR3 DNA: TGTGCCAGCAGCTTAGGCCGGGACACCGTCTACAATGAGCAGTTCTTC; clone size: -; V gene: TRBV7-9; J gene: TRBJ2-1; D gene: -
CDR3 protein: CASSLRIPGLAGDEGHEQYF; CDR3 DNA: TGTGCCAGCAGTTTAAGGATTCCAGGACTAGCGGGAGACGAAGGCCACGAGCAGTACTTC; clone size: -; V gene: TRBV27; J gene: TRBJ2-7; D gene: TRBD2